These 14 T cell receptor beta chains were all obtained from the same sample, sequenced in a study of CD8+ T cells in alopecia areata. The treatment is: oral pan-JAK inhibitor, 5-10 mg twice daily. RNA was extracted and reverse transcribed into cDNA as the sequencing template. Clones were sequenced by immunoSEQ multiplex PCR, and TCRdb holds only the in-frame ones, with some missing. The sample records approximately 200,000 clones, about 62% being singletons. The input for sequencing was CD4+ T cells sorted from blood, taken at week 24, from a patient treated with tofacitinib. The receptors were gathered from a human donor with alopecia areata.

This clone was detected only a few times. The rearrangement links TRBV7-2 to TRBJ2-2, with no clear D. The germline V gene encodes CDR1 SGHTA and CDR2 FQGNSA. Deletions cut 4 bases from V and 0 bases from J, with 6 bases between. The CDR3 totals 14 residues. CDR3 region: CASSSRSNTGELFF. The CDR3 DNA sequence: TGTGCCAGCAGCTCCCGTTCGAACACCGGGGAGCTGTTTTTT.

This clone was seen more than once but under ten times. The chain has TRBV5-4 and TRBJ2-6; no reliable D call. Germline V gives CDR1 SGHNT, CDR2 YYREEE (reference sequence). The V and J ends lost 0 bases and 0 bases respectively, with 4 bases between them. The CDR3 totals 15 residues. The CDR3 nucleotides are TGTGCCAGCAGCTTGGACAGCTCTGGGGCCAACGTCCTGACTTTC. Translating it yields CASSLDSSGANVLTF.

In nucleotides, the CDR3 is TGTGCCAGCAGCTACGACAGGGGCATTGAGACCCAGTACTTC. This gives the protein CASSYDRGIETQYF. The chain combines TRBV7-2 with TRBJ2-5; 8 nucleotides line up with TRBD1. CDR3 length equals 14 residues. With V trimmed by 4 bases and J by 5 bases, 6 bases remained unmatched. Germline V CDR1 and CDR2: SGHTA, FQGNSA.

V gene TRBV10-3 combines with J gene TRBJ2-3; a possible D gene is TRBD1 (5 bases). This CDR3 region has 13 residues. The V gene lost 6 bases and the J gene lost 0 bases, with 7 bases spanning the gap. The germline V gene has CDR1 ENHRY and CDR2 SYGVKD. The DNA of the CDR3 is TGTGCCATCAGGGGGCCTAGCACAGATACGCAGTATTTT. Residues: CAIRGPSTDTQYF.

The chain uses TRBV5-1 and TRBJ2-7; 11 nucleotides agree with TRBD1. Germline CDR1 is SGHRS and CDR2 is YFSETQ. The V and J ends lost 3 bases and 5 bases, in that order; junction bases with no gene match: 4. The CDR3 length is 14 residues. In nucleotides, the CDR3 is TGCGCCAGCAGCTACCGGACAGGGGGCAACGAGCAGTACTTC. Residues: CASSYRTGGNEQYF.

In its sample, this clone was seen a few times. This chain joins TRBV7-2 and TRBJ1-1; D not resolved. Trimming took off 2 bases at V and 7 bases at J, with 11 bases between the two ends. Looked up from germline, CDR1 is SGHTA and CDR2 is FQGNSA. There are 13 residues in the CDR3. In nucleotides, the CDR3 is TGTGCCAGCAGCTTACAGGCACGACTTGAAGCTTTCTTT. Translation: CASSLQARLEAFF.

The V gene is TRBV7-9, the J gene TRBJ2-7; TRBD1 matches 8 bases. Germline V gene sequence: CDR1 SEHNR, CDR2 FQNEAQ (reference sequence). CDR3 length: 15 amino acids. V shed 1 base, J shed 5 bases, and the junction held 7 bases outside the gene matches. As DNA, the CDR3 is TGTGCCAGCAGCTTAGAGGCAGGGGGCAGCCACGAGCAGTACTTC. The encoded protein is CASSLEAGGSHEQYF.

This chain links TRBV30 with TRBJ1-2; D may be TRBD1 (5 bases). This CDR3 has 12 residues. Per germline, CDR1 GTSNPN and CDR2 SVGIG (reference sequence). V shed 0 bases and J shed 8 bases, with 10 bases lying between them. CDR3 region: CAWSVPGGGYTF. CDR3 bases: TGTGCCTGGAGTGTACCCGGGGGGGGCTACACCTTC.

V and J are TRBV30 and TRBJ2-3; a weak D match, TRBD1 (6 bases). V dropped 0 bases and J dropped 10 bases, with 11 bases sitting between them. The CDR3 is 12 residues long. CDR1 is GTSNPN, CDR2 SVGIG, per germline (reference sequence). The CDR3: CAWSVKGGAQYF. CDR3 nucleotides: TGTGCCTGGAGTGTAAAAGGGGGAGCGCAGTATTTT.

V usage is TRBV29-1 and J usage is TRBJ1-4; no reliable D call. Trimming took off 1 base at V and 6 bases at J, with 6 bases between the two ends. This CDR3 region has 12 residues. Germline V gene lookup returns CDR1 SQVTM and CDR2 ANQGSEA. The CDR3 region is CSVEGNDEKLFF. CDR3 coding DNA: TGCAGCGTTGAAGGGAACGATGAAAAACTGTTTTTT.

The J gene is TRBJ2-3, the V gene TRBV4-2, with a weak D call TRBD1 (6 bases). The CDR3 runs to 15 residues. The V end was cut by 0 bases, the J end by 8 bases, with 15 bases between. Germline V gene sequence: CDR1 LGHNA, CDR2 YNFKEQ. The DNA of the CDR3 is TGTGCCAGCAGCCAAGACTCCTCAGGGGCACCTACGCAGTATTTT. This sequence encodes CASSQDSSGAPTQYF.

The CDR3 DNA follows: TGTGCCAGCAGGCGACAGGGATCAGATACGCAGTATTTT. This sequence encodes CASRRQGSDTQYF. This rearrangement joins TRBV14 to TRBJ2-3; 7 positions agree with TRBD1. Germline CDR1 SGHDN, CDR2 FVKESK. The CDR3 is made up of 13 amino acids. Trimming took 6 bases from V and 4 from J; bases not matched to a gene: 4. The entire variable domain, with the rest obtained from reference TRBV14 and TRBJ2-3, is as follows: EAGVTQFPSHSVIEKGQTVTLRCDPISGHDNLYWYRRVMGKEIKFLLHFVKESKQDESGMPNNRFLAERTGGTYSTLKVQPAELEDSGVYFCASRRQGSDTQYFGPGTRLTVL.

This clone was detected a few times. The rearrangement uses TRBV7-6 and TRBJ2-5; weak D call: TRBD2 (5 bases). Germline V CDR1 and CDR2: SGHVS, FNYEAQ. V was clipped by 4 bases and J by 0 bases, with 6 bases between them. This CDR3 has 13 residues. CDR3 DNA: TGTGCCAGCAGCTCTAGCAACCAAGAGACCCAGTACTTC. Amino acids: CASSSSNQETQYF.

This clone was seen only once. The chain employs TRBV29-1 and TRBJ2-7, with D possibly being TRBD1 (5 bases). V lost 7 bases and J 0 bases, leaving 16 bases between the germline ends. CDR3 length: 14 residues. Germline values: CDR1 SQVTM, CDR2 ANQGSEA. The CDR3 DNA is TGCAGCGAGACCAGGGTTCCTAGCTCCTACGAGCAGTACTTC. Translating gives CSETRVPSSYEQYF.